These 21 T cell receptor beta chains share one sample of origin, sequenced in a study of graft-versus-host responses after intestinal transplantation. TCRdb's copy holds only in-frame clones and misses some; the assay was immunoSEQ multiplex PCR. The table lists 85,000 to 100,000 clones, under 95% of them singletons. The antigens for these receptors are not known. The sequences come from unstimulated CD4+ T cells sorted from spleen or lymph node cells, collected before transplant. The receptor set was obtained from a human donor who was the organ donor for an intestinal transplant.

The rearrangement joins TRBV13 to TRBJ2-5; TRBD2 matches at 8 bases. Germline CDR1 PRHDT, CDR2 FYEKMQ (reference sequence). V dropped 9 bases and J dropped 3; count of bases not matched to a gene: 9. CDR3 size: 14 residues. Here the CDR3 DNA reads TGTGCCAGAAGAGCGGGGGCACTTGAAGAGACCCAGTACTTC. Amino acid sequence: CARRAGALEETQYF.

V usage is TRBV18 and J usage is TRBJ2-3; 8 bases are shared with TRBD2. V shed 6 bases, J shed 3 bases, and the junction held 8 bases outside the gene matches. Germline lookup yields CDR1 KGHSH and CDR2 LQKENI. The CDR3 sequence is 15 residues long. Written as DNA, the CDR3 is TGTGCCAGCTCGGTAGCGGGAATCGAAACAGATACGCAGTATTTT. Protein product: CASSVAGIETDTQYF.

This chain uses TRBV29-1 with TRBJ2-1; 9 bases agree with TRBD1. The CDR3 consists of 17 residues. The V segment lost 7 bases and the J segment 8 bases; nucleotides outside the gene matches: 21. Germline CDR1 SQVTM, CDR2 ANQGSEA. This chain's CDR3 is CSADPRDRERSRDEQFF. The CDR3 nucleotides read TGCAGCGCCGACCCCCGGGACAGGGAAAGATCGCGGGATGAGCAGTTCTTC.

This chain uses TRBV11-2 with TRBJ2-3, with TRBD2 as a possible D gene (6 bases). Deletions cut 5 bases from V and 4 bases from J, with 16 bases between. Germline CDR1 SGHAT, CDR2 FQNNGV. This CDR3 region has 15 residues. This chain's CDR3 is CASSPHSRLADTQYF. The CDR3 region has the DNA TGTGCCAGCAGCCCTCACTCCCGACTAGCAGATACGCAGTATTTT.

The chain uses TRBV25-1 and TRBJ1-1, with TRBD1 matching 8 bases. Losses at the gene ends were 5 bases for V and 6 bases for J; bases not matched to a gene: 11. The germline CDR1 and CDR2 sequences are MGHDK and SYGVNS. CDR3 length: 15 residues. CDR3 in DNA: TGTGCCAGCAGTTCTCAGGGGGCGCGTCGGGCTGAAGCTTTCTTT. Its protein is CASSSQGARRAEAFF.

This sequence joins TRBV6-6 and TRBJ2-1; 8 nucleotides line up with TRBD2. Germline CDR1 is MNHNY and CDR2 is SVGAGI (reference sequence). There are 15 residues in the CDR3. V was clipped by 6 bases and J by 1 base; unmatched bases: 5. CDR3 sequence: CASRSGSPSYNEQFF. CDR3 sequence (DNA): TGTGCCAGCAGGAGCGGGAGCCCTTCCTACAATGAGCAGTTCTTC.

This clone was recorded once. The chain employs TRBV27 and TRBJ2-1; 8 bases fit TRBD2. This CDR3 comprises 16 residues. V gave up 5 bases and J gave up 3 bases; unmatched junction bases: 9. From germline, CDR1 is MNHEY and CDR2 SMNVEV (reference sequence). The CDR3 loop is CASSAETGTSYNEQFF. CDR3 bases: TGTGCCAGCAGTGCAGAAACAGGGACTAGCTACAATGAGCAGTTCTTC.

The V gene is TRBV5-6, the J gene TRBJ2-1; D unclear. The germline V and J ends were trimmed by 0 bases and 2 bases, with 6 bases remaining between them. The germline gives CDR1 SGHDT, CDR2 YYEEEE. The CDR3 spans 14 residues. The CDR3 nucleotides are TGTGCCAGCAGCTTGGGGCCGACCTACAATGAGCAGTTCTTC. This codes for CASSLGPTYNEQFF.

The rearrangement joins TRBV18 to TRBJ2-1, with D uncertain. V shed 3 bases and J shed 0 bases, with 3 bases lying between them. Germline CDR1 and CDR2: KGHSH and LQKENI. CDR3 length: 13 amino acids. CDR3 sequence reads: CASSPNSYNEQFF. CDR3 bases: TGTGCCAGCTCACCTAACTCCTACAATGAGCAGTTCTTC.

This chain links TRBV5-4 with TRBJ1-2, with 8 bases identical to TRBD1. Germline V lookup: CDR1 SGHNT, CDR2 YYREEE (reference sequence). This CDR3 has 14 residues. Losses at the gene ends were 4 bases for V and 5 bases for J; bases not matched to a gene: 7. The CDR3 here is CASSPTGTGYGYTF. DNA for the CDR3: TGTGCCAGCAGCCCCACCGGGACAGGTTATGGCTACACCTTC.

The chain couples TRBV6-1 to TRBJ2-2; 9 bases fit TRBD1. The CDR3 covers 15 residues. CDR1 and CDR2 (germline): MNHNS, SASEGT. J gave up 5 bases and V 6 bases, and 7 bases lay outside the gene matches. The CDR3 loop reads CASRAQGALTGELFF. CDR3 sequence (DNA): TGTGCCAGCAGGGCACAGGGGGCGCTAACCGGGGAGCTGTTTTTT.

The rearrangement links TRBV9 to TRBJ1-5; TRBD1 aligns across 8 bases. The CDR3 totals 18 residues. The trim removed 0 bases at V and 0 bases at J, leaving 8 bases unmatched. CDR1 SGDLS and CDR2 YYNGEE come from the germline V gene. CDR3 in DNA: TGTGCCAGCAGCGTAGTAGGACAGGGAAACTATAGCAATCAGCCCCAGCATTTT. Encoded protein: CASSVVGQGNYSNQPQHF.

The rearrangement links TRBV10-3 to TRBJ2-7; D gene uncertain. CDR3 length: 9 residues. The ends were cut back, 11 bases at V and 3 bases at J, with 5 bases in the middle. Germline assignment: CDR1 ENHRY and CDR2 SYGVKD. The CDR3 spells CAAGYEQYF. CDR3 in DNA: TGTGCCGCCGGCTACGAGCAGTACTTC.

The V call is TRBV19, the J call TRBJ1-5, with 10 bases aligning to TRBD1. This CDR3 region has 14 residues. Germline V gene lookup returns CDR1 LNHDA and CDR2 SQIVND (reference sequence). The V and J ends lost 6 bases and 7 bases, in that order; junction bases with no gene match: 6. This chain's CDR3 is CASRGTGVQQPQHF. The CDR3 DNA reads as TGTGCCAGTAGAGGGACAGGGGTACAGCAGCCCCAGCATTTT.

The chain uses TRBV19 and TRBJ1-5; D is possibly TRBD1 (6 bases). The germline V gene has CDR1 LNHDA and CDR2 SQIVND (reference sequence). The CDR3 is 15 amino acids. V was shortened by 2 bases and J by 6 bases, with 14 bases between the two germline ends. The DNA of the CDR3 is TGTGCCAGTAGTATACTGGGGGCTAGGGGTCAGCCCCAGCATTTT. It translates to CASSILGARGQPQHF. Drawing the rest from reference TRBV19 and TRBJ1-5, the complete variable domain is DGGITQSPKYLFRKEGQNVTLSCEQNLNHDAMYWYRQDPGQGLRLIYYSQIVNDFQKGDIAEGYSVSREKKESFPLTVTSAQKNPTAFYLCASSILGARGQPQHFGDGTRLSIL.

The chain is built from TRBV5-8 and TRBJ2-1; D is unresolved. The CDR3 covers 15 residues. Trimming took 3 bases from V and 2 from J, leaving 12 bases between them. Germline CDR1 SGHTS, CDR2 YDEGEE. CDR3 nucleotides: TGTGCCAGCAGCTCAGGCCAGTCGGCCTACAATGAGCAGTTCTTC. Its translation: CASSSGQSAYNEQFF. Variable domain in full (rest from reference TRBV5-8 and TRBJ2-1): EAGVTQSPTHLIKTRGQQATLRCSPISGHTSVYWYQQALGLGLQFLLWYDEGEERNRGNFPPRFSGRQFPNYSSELNVNALELEDSALYLCASSSGQSAYNEQFFGPGTRLTVL.

This chain links TRBV7-9 with TRBJ1-1, with a possible D match to TRBD1 (5 bases). Germline V gives CDR1 SEHNR, CDR2 FQNEAQ (reference sequence). CDR3 length equals 13 residues. Trimming stripped 5 bases from V and 7 bases from J, with 14 bases between. The CDR3 sequence: CASSPGDGNEAFF. As DNA, the CDR3 is TGTGCCAGCAGCCCGGGGGACGGCAATGAAGCTTTCTTT.

The rearrangement links TRBV10-3 to TRBJ2-1; 8 positions agree with TRBD2. With V trimmed by 5 bases and J by 2 bases, 5 bases remained unmatched. This CDR3 region has 15 residues. The germline CDR1 and CDR2 sequences are ENHRY and SYGVKD. Here the CDR3 reads CAISTGTSTYNEQFF. In DNA, the CDR3 is TGTGCCATCAGTACCGGGACTAGTACCTACAATGAGCAGTTCTTC.

The V call is TRBV7-9, the J call TRBJ1-5, with D perhaps TRBD1 (6 bases). V lost 0 bases to trimming and J lost 6 bases, with 12 bases between them. The germline V gene encodes CDR1 SEHNR and CDR2 FQNEAQ (reference sequence). The CDR3 is 15 amino acids. The CDR3 region has the DNA TGTGCCAGCAGCTTAGCGGGAACAGGGACTCAGCCCCAGCATTTT. Protein product: CASSLAGTGTQPQHF.

V is TRBV7-3 and J is TRBJ2-3; TRBD2 might be the D (5 bases). CDR1 and CDR2 (germline): SGHTA, FQGTGA. The length of the CDR3 is 14 residues. Trimming pared 3 bases from V and 1 base from J, leaving 8 bases between. CDR3 in DNA: TGTGCCAGCAGCTTCTCGCGGGGCACAGATACGCAGTATTTT. Translated, it gives CASSFSRGTDTQYF. The full variable domain, with the rest looked up from reference TRBV7-3 and TRBJ2-3, is GAGVSQTPSNKVTEKGKYVELRCDPISGHTALYWYRQSLGQGPEFLIYFQGTGAADDSGLPNDRFFAVRPEGSVSTLKIQRTERGDSAVYLCASSFSRGTDTQYFGPGTRLTVL.

This clone showed up just once. This chain joins TRBV29-1 and TRBJ2-1; perhaps TRBD1 as D (6 bases). Trimming pared 6 bases from V and 3 bases from J, leaving 18 bases between. The CDR3 spans 15 residues. Germline V gene data show CDR1 as SQVTM and CDR2 as ANQGSEA. CDR3 sequence (DNA): TGCAGCGTGGTAGGGGGAGATGGGCTCTACAATGAGCAGTTCTTC. The encoded protein is CSVVGGDGLYNEQFF.